Listed here is a single T cell receptor (beta chain). Per the original methods: Amplification with reference gene primers provided the estimates of nucleated cell counts. Here immunoSEQ multiplex PCR was the method, and the copy in TCRdb shows in-frame clones only, minus some. V and J calls and clone size are given by that table; D and trimming were obtained from the DNA. The profile covers about 95,000 clones, with 75% to 85% appearing a single time and 4% to 6% taken by the ten largest. The data stem from a study of blood T cell repertoires in COVID-19. V shed 3 bases and J shed 2 bases, with 11 bases lying between them. Germline CDR1 is SGHRS and CDR2 is YFSETQ. This CDR3 has 14 residues. One Seattle source followed patients from active infection through their disease course.

This chain links TRBV5-1 with TRBJ1-1; D call uncertain. Sequenced: peripheral blood. The receptor was derived from an elderly man with COVID-19, enrolled during active disease. CDR3 residues: CASSYNGRNTEAFF. DNA of the CDR3: TGCGCCAGCAGCTACAACGGGAGAAACACTGAAGCTTTCTTT.